This T cell receptor (beta chain) was identified during a study of shared clonotypes between healthy human individuals (dated by TCRdb to the early 2020s). About the investigation overall: Three men and a couple of women, aged 18 to 49 years, made up the cohort. For each donor, three plates each were used for CD4 naive and CD4 memory, two plates were used for CD8 naive, and one plate was used for CD8 memory. Blood TCR repertoires of five healthy adults were deeply sequenced to estimate repertoire size and the extent of clonotype sharing between individuals. Libraries were prepared and TCR repertoires were sequenced by different laboratories using diverse techniques, in order to increase sequencing depth and limit assay-specific biases. Leukapheresis yielded between about 0.8 and 8.9 billion PBMCs per donor. On the study overall, not on this receptor specifically: Sampling was limited to blood, and TCR repertoires in tissue likely differ from TCR repertoires in blood. Pairwise subsampling indicated that sequencing depth was expected to affect the degree of clonotype sharing among donors. The small number of donors limited the genetic and exposure-history diversity represented. Compared with non-shared clonotypes, clonotypes shared by all four sorted-subset donors had higher generation probabilities. Estimated clonotype richness was generally larger for naive than for memory subsets. Even with the large sequencing depth, rarefaction of the sorted-subset datasets indicated that sequencing was incomplete. About 5% of naive CD4, 3.5% of naive CD8, 2.3% of memory CD4, and 0.4% of memory CD8 clonotypes were shared across a few donors.

A remark on this clone: It has no known antigen specificity. No much larger clone is present one base from it, and per-base qualities are unavailable.

CD8 naive samples consisted of CD45RO-negative cells that were positively selected for CCR7, yielding a CD45RA+CCR7+ population without TemRA cells. The donors were healthy, HIV-negative adults with no recently reported acute infections or vaccinations. Only Caucasian adults living in Nashville, Tennessee, USA were represented among the donors. After blood collection by leukapheresis, PBMCs were isolated using Ficoll-Histopaque density gradient centrifugation and then cryopreserved in the vapor phase of liquid nitrogen. Analytical flow cytometry was used to check the purity and quantity of each magnetically sorted T cell population. Each sorted fraction had its genomic DNA isolated and then quantified by UV absorbance on a Nanodrop 2000c. Using the deep immunoSEQ assay, TCR CDR3 regions were amplified from genomic DNA by multiplex PCR. Genomic DNA extracted from each cell subset was distributed evenly over all wells of several immunoSEQ 96-well plates, and each plate served as one replicate. For sorted subsets, each replicate PCR was loaded with around 200 ng genomic DNA, equivalent to 30,000 to 35,000 T cell genomes. Purified libraries were quantified with a Qubit 3.0 fluorometer, sized on a Bioanalyzer 2100, and re-quantified with the KAPA Library Quantification kit. Every immunoSEQ 96-well plate was sequenced on a dedicated single-read 150-cycle Illumina NextSeq 550 flow cell. The paper's data handling went like this. Because the immunoSEQ output held only junctional sequences and lacked quality scores, the filtering could not match the filtering applied to full-length reads. Sequences were annotated with PyIR, a Python wrapper for IgBLAST v1.9, using IMGT germline references to assign V/J genes and CDR3. Reads with weak V/J assignments (E-value above 1e-6), missing CDR3, stop codons, out-of-frame junctions, or ambiguous translated residues were removed. V3J clonotypes were defined by identical inferred V gene, J gene, and CDR3 amino acid sequence. Percentage overlap between repertoires was calculated by dividing the number of shared unique clonotypes by the size of the smaller repertoire. Repertoire richness was assessed with RTK rarefaction, the Chao1 estimator, and Recon v2.1 estimates of unobserved clonotypes. For all TCRbeta clonotypes obtained by the gDNA method from a handful of donors, generation probabilities were computed with OLGA. TCRdb re-hosts the immuneACCESS table, in-frame sequences only. Its copies lack some clones; in the studies checked, an unresolved V gene accounts for under half of them, and the cause for the rest is not known. That table furnishes V, J and clone size, whereas the DNA furnished D and trimming. The sample includes under 850,000 clones, with 80% to 95% observed a single time. Clones ranked in the top ten supply approximately 25% of the sample.

V loses 2 bases of germline sequence and J loses 5 bases, and the interval between the two ends is 16 bases. CDR1 and CDR2, per the germline V gene (reference sequence), are MNHEY and SMNVEV. The CDR3 spans 16 residues, from the cysteine through the phenylalanine. Kept here is only the CDR3 DNA, which spans 48 bases and is read in frame from base 1. This sequence was found in a man younger than 45 in good health. Material: naive CD8+ T cells sorted from blood. The cell subset or site label, read with the paper, signifies: CD45RA+CCR7+. In this chain, TRBV27 is recombined with TRBJ1-5; there is no confident call for the D gene. The DNA sequence follows: TGTGCCAGCAGTTTAAGGGCTTCGAATATGGATCAGCCCCAGCATTTT. Translated, this gives CASSLRASNMDQPQHF.